This T cell receptor (beta chain) was profiled in a study of T cell responses to AZD1222 COVID-19 vaccine (dated by TCRdb to 2020 to 2022). In the study overall: AZD1222 recipients given second doses at about 4 weeks or at about 12 weeks were pooled, since spike-specific TCR depth and breadth were not found to differ between the two schedules. A total of roughly 240 trial participants underwent TCR sequencing, of whom around 200 received two doses of AZD1222 and about 26 received two doses of the MenACWY control vaccine. Enrollment into the trials was organized by age into subgroups of 18-55, 56-69 and 70-plus years, and those subgroups contained about 160, 30 and 59 TCR-sequenced participants, respectively.

Turning to this clone: What this receptor recognizes is not known. Per-base qualities were not stored, and no clone one base away is much larger. At the DNA level, this CDR3 is encoded by other sequences in the same sample as well.

The CDR3 regions of human TCRbeta chains were analyzed by immunosequencing. Regarding the original processing steps: Repertoire TCRs were checked for matches against a reference library of SARS-CoV-2-specific TCRs that had been generated using the MIRA antigen-specificity platform. Breadth was defined as the fraction of unique TCRs that were SARS-CoV-2-associated. Depth was defined as the fraction of total T cells that were SARS-CoV-2-associated. Using the MIRA data, each spike-specific TCR was mapped to the spike region that the TCR reacts to and placed in a CD4 or CD8 class. Log10-transformed breadth and depth values were compared by one-way ANOVA with Sidak's multiple comparisons tests. The immuneACCESS repertoire file appears here via TCRdb, limited to in-frame rearrangements. These files lack a portion of the clones; in checked studies, under half of the deficit traces to unresolved V genes, and the cause of the others is not known. V, J and clone size derive from that table, while D and trimming were established from the DNA sequence. This sample is represented by some 150,000 clones; roughly nine tenths of them were singletons. The top ten clonotypes cover 1.5% to 2% of the sample.

In light of the paper, this sample's time point label describes: baseline before first vaccination. Vaccinee samples came from UK trials COV001 and COV002, including a single-blind randomized controlled phase 2/3 trial of AZD1222 (ChAdOx1 nCoV-19) in healthy adults. For TCRbeta chain sequencing, PBMC samples were collected from trial participants at day 0 and at day 28 after the second dose. What the research found in general, with its limitations: Nearly half of unique spike-specific TCRs reportedly recognized epitopes outside regions mutated in the B.1.351 and B.1.1.7 variants. Participants were mostly white British, with more females than males. The authors suggested clonal diversity may have been underestimated. No day 14 peak-response samples were available, so repertoires were characterized only after the peak T cell response. The whole spike protein was spanned by vaccine-associated CD4 TCRs, and dominant responses were seen in regions 160-218 and 743-854. After two AZD1222 doses, both the breadth and the depth of spike-specific TCRs were significantly higher than at day 0 and than in MenACWY recipients. In the small 56-69-year group, the increase in depth fell short of significance, most likely because of low power. Conclusions about previously exposed vaccinees were limited because only six or seven AZD1222 recipients were SARS-CoV-2 seropositive at baseline.

This clonotype was obtained from an adult in good health. The source material was peripheral blood, sampled on day 0 of AZD1222 vaccination.

The nucleotide sequence is TGTGCCTGGAGTAGCCAGGGGAATCAGCCCCAGCATTTT. It specifies CAWSSQGNQPQHF. The chain was built from TRBV30 and TRBJ1-5, and the D gene may be TRBD1, 6 bases matching. V and J lose 2 bases and 4 bases, and a span of 9 bases separates them. Per the germline V gene (reference sequence), GTSNPN is the CDR1 and SVGIG is the CDR2. The CDR3 holds 13 amino acids from the cysteine to the phenylalanine. This entry keeps only the CDR3 DNA: 39 bases, framed from base 1.